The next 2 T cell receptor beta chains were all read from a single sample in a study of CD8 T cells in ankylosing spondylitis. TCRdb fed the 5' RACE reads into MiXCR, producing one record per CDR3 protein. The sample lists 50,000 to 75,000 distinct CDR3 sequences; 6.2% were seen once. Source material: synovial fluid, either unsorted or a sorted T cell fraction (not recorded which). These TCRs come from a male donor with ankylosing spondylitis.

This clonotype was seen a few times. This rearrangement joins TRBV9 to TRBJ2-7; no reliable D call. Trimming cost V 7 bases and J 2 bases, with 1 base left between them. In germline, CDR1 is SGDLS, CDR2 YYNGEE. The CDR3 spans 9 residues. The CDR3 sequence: CASPYEQYF. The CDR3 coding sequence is TGTGCCAGCCCCTACGAGCAGTACTTC. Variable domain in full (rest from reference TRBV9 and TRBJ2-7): DSGVTQTPKHLITATGQRVTLRCSPRSGDLSVYWYQQSLDQGLQFLIQYYNGEERAKGNILERFSAQQFPDLHSELNLSSLELGDSALYFCASPYEQYFGPGTRLTVT.

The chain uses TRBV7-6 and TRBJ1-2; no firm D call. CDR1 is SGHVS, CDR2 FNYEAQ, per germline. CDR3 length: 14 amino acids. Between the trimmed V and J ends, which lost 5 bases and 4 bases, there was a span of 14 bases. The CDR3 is CASSPVGWGYGYTF. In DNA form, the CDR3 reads TGTGCCAGCAGCCCCGTCGGGTGGGGCTATGGCTACACCTTC.